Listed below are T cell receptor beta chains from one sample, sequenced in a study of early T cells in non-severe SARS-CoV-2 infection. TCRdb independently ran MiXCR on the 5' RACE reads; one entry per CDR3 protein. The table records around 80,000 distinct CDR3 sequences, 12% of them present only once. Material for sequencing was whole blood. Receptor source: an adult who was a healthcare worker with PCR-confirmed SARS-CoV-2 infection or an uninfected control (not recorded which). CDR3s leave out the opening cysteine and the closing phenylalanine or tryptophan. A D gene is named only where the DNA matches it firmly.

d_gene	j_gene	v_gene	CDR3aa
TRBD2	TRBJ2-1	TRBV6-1	ASRTPGLAGVRHNEQF
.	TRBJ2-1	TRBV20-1	SARGYSGELYNEQF
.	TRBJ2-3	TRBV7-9	ASSLALGSTDTQY
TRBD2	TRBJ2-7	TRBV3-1	ASSQDGLGGHEQY
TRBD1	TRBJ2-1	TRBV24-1	ATSDPTGASYNEQF
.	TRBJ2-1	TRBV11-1	ASSYNRVDNEQF
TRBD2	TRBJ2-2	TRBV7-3	ASSAKPTSAGELF
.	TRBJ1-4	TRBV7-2	ASSSSFVATNEKLF
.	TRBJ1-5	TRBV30	AWSFGARSQPQH
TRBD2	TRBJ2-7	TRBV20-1	SARDATSVSYEQY
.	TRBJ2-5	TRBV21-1	ASSKEEAASQETQY
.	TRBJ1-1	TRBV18	ASSNGGNTEAF
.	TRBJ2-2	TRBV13	ASSLEQPNTGELF
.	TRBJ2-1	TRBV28	ASSLSVSGIGNEQF
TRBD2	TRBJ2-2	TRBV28	ASSPRTSGELF
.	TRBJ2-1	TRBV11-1	ASSPRRDAYGEQF
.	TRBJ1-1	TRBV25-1	ASSGEPGAF
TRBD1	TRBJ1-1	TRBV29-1	SVHRGNTEAF
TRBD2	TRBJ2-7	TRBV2	ASSESGGLYYEQY
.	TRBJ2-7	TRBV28	ASHDSLSYEQY
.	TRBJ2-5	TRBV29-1	SVINLRDGETQY
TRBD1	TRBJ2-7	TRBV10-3	AIRTDRGLYEQY
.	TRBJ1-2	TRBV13	ASMGTDNYGYT
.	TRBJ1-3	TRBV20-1	SARAGSENTIY
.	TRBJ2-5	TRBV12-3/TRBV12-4	ASSIGQDKETQY
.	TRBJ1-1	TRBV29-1	SVEDPENTEAF
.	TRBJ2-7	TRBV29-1	SVRIPGDIYNVQY
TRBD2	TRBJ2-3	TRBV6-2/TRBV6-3	ASSPGTSESDTQY
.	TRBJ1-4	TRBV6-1	ASSVDGEMGKLF
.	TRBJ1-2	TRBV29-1	SVPLGNYGYT
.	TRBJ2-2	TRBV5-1	ASSPGRTTGELF
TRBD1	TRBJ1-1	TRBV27	ASSLPGQGRTEAF
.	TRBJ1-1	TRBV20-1	SAERDGRNTEAF
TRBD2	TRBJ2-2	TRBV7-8	ASSLRLAEPTGELF
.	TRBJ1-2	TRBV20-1	SASTRGHYGYT
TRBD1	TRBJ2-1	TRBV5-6	ASSSPSGTGDQDEQF
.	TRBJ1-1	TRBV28	ASSGAPDEAF
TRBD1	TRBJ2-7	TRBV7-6	ASSLAWDRWAGGQY
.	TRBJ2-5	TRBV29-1	SGITGTGETQY
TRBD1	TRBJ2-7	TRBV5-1	ASSSTAGTVTYEQY
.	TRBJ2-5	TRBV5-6	ASSLRGGKAQETQY
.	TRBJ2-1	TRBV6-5	ASRGQGRDEQF
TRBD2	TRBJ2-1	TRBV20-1	SAFGTSGRVSYNEQF
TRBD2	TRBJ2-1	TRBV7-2	ASSLTGGGNNEQF